The rows below give T cell receptor beta chains drawn from one sample of a study of control samples from healthy donors and cancer patients. Sequenced by immunoSEQ multiplex PCR; TCRdb stores in-frame clones only, minus some. Of 150,000 or so clones listed, about 90% are singletons. What was sequenced was blood. The receptors here all came from a man aged 18 to 35 in good health. Each CDR3 is given with its conserved first and last residue. D genes are given only for firm matches. Part of the rows lack a size; the others show once, few, many or a class for expanded clones.

V	size	J	length	D	DNA	CDR3
TRBV13	.	TRBJ1-6	15	.	TGTGCCAGCAGCTTAGGCTCCAGGGTTAGTTCACCCCTCCACTTT	CASSLGSRVSSPLHF
TRBV5-1	once	TRBJ1-2	15	.	TGCGCCAGCAGCTTGGAGATCCGGGGACCTTATGGCTACACCTTC	CASSLEIRGPYGYTF
TRBV27	.	TRBJ2-1	13	.	TGTGCCAGCAGTTTAGCCTTCTACAATGAGCAGTTCTTC	CASSLAFYNEQFF
TRBV6-2/TRBV6-3	.	TRBJ1-1	15	.	TGTGCCAGCAGTTCCCCCTCCCGGGGGGACACTGAAGCTTTCTTT	CASSSPSRGDTEAFF
TRBV27	.	TRBJ2-3	14	TRBD2	TGTGCCAGCAGGGGGCGCGGGGGGGCAGATACGCAGTATTTT	CASRGRGGADTQYF
TRBV7-6	.	TRBJ1-2	14	.	TGTGCCAGCAGCTTAGGTGGGTCGGACTATGGCTACACCTTC	CASSLGGSDYGYTF
TRBV6-5	once	TRBJ1-5	12	.	TGTGCCACCTCAGGGTCTAGTCAGCCCCAGCATTTT	CATSGSSQPQHF
TRBV28	.	TRBJ2-1	13	TRBD1	TGTGCCAGCAGTTTCCAGGGGGCCGATGAGCAGTTCTTC	CASSFQGADEQFF
TRBV6-5	.	TRBJ1-3	16	.	TGTGCCAGCAGTTACGGATCGGGAGCTACTGGAAACACCATATATTTT	CASSYGSGATGNTIYF
TRBV19	once	TRBJ2-1	18	.	TGTGCCAGTAGTATAGGGGGGTTTGGGGTCAGCTCCTACAATGAGCAGTTCTTC	CASSIGGFGVSSYNEQFF
TRBV6-5	once	TRBJ1-5	15	TRBD1	TGTGCCAGCAGGGGAAGACAGGGGGCATACCAGCCCCAGCATTTT	CASRGRQGAYQPQHF
TRBV9	.	TRBJ2-3	16	TRBD2	TGTGCCAGCAGCGCTACGGGGGGATTAGAGACAGATACGCAGTATTTT	CASSATGGLETDTQYF
TRBV5-1	.	TRBJ2-2	16	TRBD2	TGCGCCAGCGGGACTAGCGGGGAGGAGAACACCGGGGAGCTGTTTTTT	CASGTSGEENTGELFF
TRBV30	.	TRBJ1-2	16	TRBD1	TGTGCCTGGCACTCCGGGACAGGGGGGCCTAACTATGGCTACACCTTC	CAWHSGTGGPNYGYTF
TRBV6-4	.	TRBJ1-2	13	.	TGTGCCAGCAGTGACTCGGGGGGATATGGCTACACCTTC	CASSDSGGYGYTF
TRBV3-1/TRBV3-2	.	TRBJ1-1	13	.	TGTGCCAGCAGGCAAGGCCGGGGCACTGAAGCTTTCTTT	CASRQGRGTEAFF
TRBV7-9	.	TRBJ2-7	12	.	TGTGCCAGCAGCTTGATACCCTACGAGCAGTACTTC	CASSLIPYEQYF
TRBV5-4	.	TRBJ2-6	14	.	TGTGCCAGCAGTCCCGCAGGAGGGGCCAACGTCCTGACTTTC	CASSPAGGANVLTF
TRBV7-2	once	TRBJ2-7	13	.	TGTGCCAGCAGCTTAAATGGGGGCGACGAGCAGTACTTC	CASSLNGGDEQYF
TRBV28	.	TRBJ1-5	15	TRBD1	TGTGCCAGCAGTCCAGACAGGGTGAGGAATCAGCCCCAGCATTTT	CASSPDRVRNQPQHF
TRBV28	.	TRBJ1-2	13	TRBD1	TGTGCCAGCAGTCCCGGACAGGACTATGGCTACACCTTC	CASSPGQDYGYTF
TRBV2	.	TRBJ2-6	15	.	TGTGCCAGCAGCATTAGGACGGCTGGGGCCAACGTCCTGACTTTC	CASSIRTAGANVLTF
TRBV7-9	.	TRBJ1-4	13	.	TGTGCCAGCAGCGCCGGGGGAGAGGAAAAACTGTTTTTT	CASSAGGEEKLFF
TRBV27	.	TRBJ2-2	14	.	TGTGCCAGCAGTCCTCAGGTGAACACCGGGGAGCTGTTTTTT	CASSPQVNTGELFF
TRBV6-6	few	TRBJ2-5	13	.	TGTGCCAGCAGTTACTTGGACGGGGAGACCCAGTACTTC	CASSYLDGETQYF
TRBV24-1	.	TRBJ2-2	13	.	TGTGCCACCAGTGATGCTCTGACCGGGGAGCTGTTTTTT	CATSDALTGELFF
TRBV5-5	.	TRBJ2-1	14	.	TGTGCCAGCAGCTTGATCGGGGCCGACAATGAGCAGTTCTTC	CASSLIGADNEQFF
TRBV23-1	.	TRBJ1-6	13	.	TGCGCCAGCAGTCTTGAAAAGGGTTCACCCCTCCACTTT	CASSLEKGSPLHF
TRBV6-2/TRBV6-3	.	TRBJ2-1	13	.	TGTGCCAGCAGTTGGTGGGGGCGCAATGAGCAGTTCTTC	CASSWWGRNEQFF
TRBV15	.	TRBJ2-1	12	.	TGTGCCACCAGCAGATTGGACAGTCCGCAGTTCTTC	CATSRLDSPQFF
TRBV10-3	once	TRBJ2-3	18	TRBD2	TGTGCCATCAGTCCTTGGCTAGCGGGGGGGTCTCGCACAGATACGCAGTATTTT	CAISPWLAGGSRTDTQYF
TRBV27	.	TRBJ1-2	15	.	TGTGCCAGCAGTTTATCGATAGGTTCAGGGAATGGCTACACCTTC	CASSLSIGSGNGYTF
TRBV4-1	.	TRBJ1-3	15	.	TGCGCCAGCAGCCAAGAATCGAGCTCTGGAAACACCATATATTTT	CASSQESSSGNTIYF
TRBV19	.	TRBJ1-2	16	TRBD1	TGTGCCAGTAGTACCCTTGCCTGGGACAGGGGTTATGGCTACACCTTC	CASSTLAWDRGYGYTF
TRBV21-1	.	TRBJ2-7	18	.	TGTGCCAGCAGCAAAGAAGGTGGGCCGCAGGGCCTGACCTACGAGCAGTACTTC	CASSKEGGPQGLTYEQYF
TRBV19	.	TRBJ2-1	15	TRBD1	TGTGCCAGTAGTAAACCGGGACAGGGGGACTTTGAGCAGTTCTTC	CASSKPGQGDFEQFF
TRBV6-4	.	TRBJ2-3	15	.	TGTGCCAGCAGTGACTCTGGGGGGAGCACAGATACGCAGTATTTT	CASSDSGGSTDTQYF
TRBV5-1	.	TRBJ2-7	19	TRBD1	TGCGCCAGCAGGGGACCTAACAGGGGGCTTCCTTTCTCCCTTCCCGAGCAGTACTTC	CASRGPNRGLPFSLPEQYF
TRBV15	.	TRBJ1-2	12	.	TGTGCCACCAGCAGAGGAGATAAGGGCTACACCTTC	CATSRGDKGYTF
TRBV4-3	.	TRBJ1-5	14	.	TGCGCCAGCAGCCAAGATACCAGAGATCAGCCCCAGCATTTT	CASSQDTRDQPQHF
TRBV29-1	.	TRBJ2-3	15	TRBD1	TGCAGCGTTCTACCGGACAGGGCAAGCACAGATACGCAGTATTTT	CSVLPDRASTDTQYF
TRBV6-4	few	TRBJ1-1	13	.	TGTGCCAGCAGTGAAACTGGGAACACTGAAGCTTTCTTT	CASSETGNTEAFF
TRBV21-1	.	TRBJ2-6	17	.	TGTGCCAGCAGCAAGACAGGGGGAGAATCTGGGGCCAACGTCCTGACTTTC	CASSKTGGESGANVLTF
TRBV5-4	once	TRBJ2-7	13	TRBD2	TGTGCCAGCAGCTTGGCGGGGGGAGGGGCGCAGTACTTC	CASSLAGGGAQYF
TRBV7-2	.	TRBJ2-7	16	TRBD2	TGTGCCAGCAGCTTAGCGGGGGGGATTCTGGGCTACGAGCAGTACTTC	CASSLAGGILGYEQYF
TRBV18	.	TRBJ2-1	11	.	TGTGCCAGCTCACCTCGGACAGAGCAGTTCTTC	CASSPRTEQFF
TRBV7-3	.	TRBJ2-3	13	.	TGTGCCAGCAGCTTGATGACAGGAGATACGCAGTATTTT	CASSLMTGDTQYF
TRBV5-8	.	TRBJ1-1	17	TRBD1	TGTGCCAGCAGCTTGTTGCGCCGAGGGACAGCCAACACTGAAGCTTTCTTT	CASSLLRRGTANTEAFF
TRBV4-1	.	TRBJ2-7	14	TRBD1	TGCGCCAGCAGCCCGGAAGGGGGCCCCTACGAGCAGTACTTC	CASSPEGGPYEQYF
TRBV27	once	TRBJ2-1	15	.	TGTGCCAGCAGTATGGACTTGAGCTCCTACAATGAGCAGTTCTTC	CASSMDLSSYNEQFF
TRBV19	once	TRBJ1-6	15	TRBD1	TGTGCCAGTAGATTGACAGGGGGTCGGAATTCACCCCTCCACTTT	CASRLTGGRNSPLHF
TRBV18	.	TRBJ2-5	17	TRBD1	TGTGCCAGCTCACCAGACGACAGGGGCCGAACCCAAGAGACCCAGTACTTC	CASSPDDRGRTQETQYF
TRBV9	.	TRBJ2-2	15	.	TGTGCCAGCAGCCCCCAGGGGCAGGACACCGGGGAGCTGTTTTTT	CASSPQGQDTGELFF